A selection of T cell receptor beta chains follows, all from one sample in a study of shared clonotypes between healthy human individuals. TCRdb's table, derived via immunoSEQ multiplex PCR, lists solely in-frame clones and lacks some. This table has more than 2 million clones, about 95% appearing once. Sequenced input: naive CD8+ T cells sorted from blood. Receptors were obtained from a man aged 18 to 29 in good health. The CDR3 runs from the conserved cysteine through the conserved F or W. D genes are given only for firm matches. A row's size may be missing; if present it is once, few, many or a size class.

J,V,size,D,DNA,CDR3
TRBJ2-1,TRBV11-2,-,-,TGTGCCAGCAGCTTATTGCTGTCGGTACAGGGTGACAATGAGCAGTTCTTC,CASSLLLSVQGDNEQFF
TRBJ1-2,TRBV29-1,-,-,TGCAGCGCTCATGTATCGGGGGGCGAGGGCTACACCTTC,CSAHVSGGEGYTF
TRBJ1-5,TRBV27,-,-,TGTGCCAGCAGTTCCATAGCCGGGCAGATCAATCAGCCCCAGCATTTT,CASSSIAGQINQPQHF
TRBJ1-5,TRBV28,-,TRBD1,TGTGCCAGCAGTTCGACAGGGTCTAGCAATCAGCCCCAGCATTTT,CASSSTGSSNQPQHF
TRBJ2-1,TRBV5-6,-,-,TGTGCCAGCAGCTTGGAAGCCCAGGAAGGGCAGTTCTTC,CASSLEAQEGQFF
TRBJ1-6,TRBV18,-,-,TGTGCCAGCGCCGATCGGGTAGTGGGAAATTCACCCCTCCACTTT,CASADRVVGNSPLHF
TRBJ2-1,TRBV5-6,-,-,TGTGCCAGCAGCTCTCCGATGGAATCCTACAATGAGCAGTTCTTC,CASSSPMESYNEQFF
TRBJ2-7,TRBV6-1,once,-,TGTGCCAGCAGTGAGTCATTCCCTGGGTACGAGCAGTACTTC,CASSESFPGYEQYF
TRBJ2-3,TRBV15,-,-,TGTGCCACCAGCATTCATAGCACAGATACGCAGTATTTT,CATSIHSTDTQYF
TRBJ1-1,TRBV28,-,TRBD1,TGTGCCAGCAGTTTATGGGGGGACAGAGTGTATTACACTGAAGCTTTCTTT,CASSLWGDRVYYTEAFF
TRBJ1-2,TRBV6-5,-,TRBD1,TGTGCCAGCAGGATGACAGGGAAGATTGACTATGGCTACACCTTC,CASRMTGKIDYGYTF
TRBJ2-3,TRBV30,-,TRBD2,TGTGCCTGGAAGACTAGCGGGGGCCTTAGGTCAGATACGCAGTATTTT,CAWKTSGGLRSDTQYF
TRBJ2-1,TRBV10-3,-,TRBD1,TGTGCCATCAGTGACGCCGGGACAGGGAGCAGGGTGGATGAGCAGTTCTTC,CAISDAGTGSRVDEQFF
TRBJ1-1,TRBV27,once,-,TGTGCCAGCAGTCCACATTTAGGAGTTGGAAACACTGAAGCTTTCTTT,CASSPHLGVGNTEAFF
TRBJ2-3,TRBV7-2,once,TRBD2,TGTGCCAGCAGTCTGGGACTAACAGATACGCAGTATTTT,CASSLGLTDTQYF
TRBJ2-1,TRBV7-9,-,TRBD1,TGTGCCAGCAGCTCCTTTAGGGATGCTTGGACAGGGAACTACAATGAGCAGTTCTTC,CASSSFRDAWTGNYNEQFF
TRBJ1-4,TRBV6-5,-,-,TGTGCCAGCAGTTACCTGGGGACGGTGGGTAATGAAAAACTGTTTTTT,CASSYLGTVGNEKLFF
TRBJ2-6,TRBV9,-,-,TGTGCCAGCAGCGTGGGGTACGGGGCCAACGTCCTGACTTTC,CASSVGYGANVLTF
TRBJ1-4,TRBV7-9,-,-,TGTGCCAGCAGCTCCGGACAGATCTATGAAAAACTGTTTTTT,CASSSGQIYEKLFF
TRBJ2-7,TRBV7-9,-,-,TGTGCCAGCAGCTCCCTGGACGTAACCTACGAGCAGTACTTC,CASSSLDVTYEQYF
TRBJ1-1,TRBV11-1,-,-,TGTGCCAGCAGTTCCGGGACACTCGTTGGAGGCACTGAAGCTTTCTTT,CASSSGTLVGGTEAFF
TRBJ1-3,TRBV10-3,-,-,TGTGCCATCAGTGAGTCACGGGGGGCCCGCTCTGGAAACACCATATATTTT,CAISESRGARSGNTIYF
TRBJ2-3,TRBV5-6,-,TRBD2,TGTGCCAGCAGCTCGCGGGAGGCCCGAACAGATACGCAGTATTTT,CASSSREARTDTQYF
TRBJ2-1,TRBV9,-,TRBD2,TGTGCCAGCAGCTCCCCCACTAGCGGGGGGGGTAATGAGCAGTTCTTC,CASSSPTSGGGNEQFF
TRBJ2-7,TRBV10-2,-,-,TGCGCCAGCAGGGCAGGGGAGGACTACGAGCAGTACTTC,CASRAGEDYEQYF
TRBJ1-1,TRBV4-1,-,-,TGCGCCAGCAGCCAAGTAGGCGTGCCGGCCGACACTGAAGCTTTCTTT,CASSQVGVPADTEAFF
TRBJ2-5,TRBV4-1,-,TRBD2,TGCGCCAGCAGCCAAGGAGCTAGCGGTGAGACCCAGTACTTC,CASSQGASGETQYF
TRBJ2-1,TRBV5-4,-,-,TGTGCCAGCAGCCCATCCGGCTACAGCTCCTACAATGAGCAGTTCTTC,CASSPSGYSSYNEQFF
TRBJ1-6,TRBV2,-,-,TGTGCCAGCAGACCCCCGGGAGCCTCCATCTATAATTCACCCCTCCACTTT,CASRPPGASIYNSPLHF